A selection of T cell receptor beta chains follows, all from one sample in a study of T cells after yellow fever vaccination. TCRdb reprocessed the 5' RACE reads with MiXCR, giving one entry per CDR3 protein. The sample shows some 120,000 distinct CDR3 sequences, roughly 15% of them seen only once. The specimen comprised CD8+ T cells sorted from PBMCs, sampled 5 days after the yellow fever booster vaccination. Receptors were obtained from a man aged 18 to 29 who received the YFV17D yellow fever vaccine. Both conserved end residues are part of each CDR3. D genes are given only for firm matches. For some rows the clone size is stated as once, few or many, or as a class when expanded; others skip it.

V	size	D	J	CDR3	DNA
TRBV12-3/TRBV12-4	many	NA	TRBJ2-1	CASSLAGGSSEQFF	TGTGCCAGCAGTTTAGCGGGGGGATCAAGTGAGCAGTTCTTC
TRBV12-3/TRBV12-4	few	NA	TRBJ2-2	CASSYSPFTGTGELFF	TGTGCCAGCAGCTATAGCCCCTTCACGGGAACCGGGGAGCTGTTTTTT
TRBV7-9	few	TRBD1	TRBJ1-5	CASSSNRGNSNQPQHF	TGTGCCAGCAGCTCCAACAGGGGGAATAGCAATCAGCCCCAGCATTTT
TRBV4-1	few	NA	TRBJ1-6	CASSQGETSSYNSPLHF	TGCGCCAGCAGCCAGGGGGAGACGAGCTCCTATAATTCACCCCTCCACTTT
TRBV12-3/TRBV12-4	NA	TRBD1	TRBJ1-1	CASRPQGADEAFF	TGTGCCAGCAGACCACAGGGGGCAGATGAAGCTTTCTTT
TRBV20-1	few	TRBD1	TRBJ2-5	CSARDGTGDGETQYF	TGCAGTGCTAGAGATGGGACAGGGGACGGGGAGACCCAGTACTTC
TRBV10-3	few	NA	TRBJ1-1	CAAGRADMDTEAFF	TGTGCCGCGGGGAGGGCCGATATGGACACTGAAGCTTTCTTT
TRBV2	few	NA	TRBJ2-1	CASSEPETGRDEQFF	TGTGCCAGCAGTGAACCGGAGACAGGACGAGATGAGCAGTTCTTC
TRBV7-9	few	NA	TRBJ2-7	CASSLTQGGGEQYF	TGTGCCAGCAGCTTAACCCAGGGGGGTGGCGAGCAGTACTTC
TRBV7-9	NA	NA	TRBJ2-7	CASWGQGSHEKYF	NA
TRBV10-2	NA	NA	TRBJ2-7	CASSEYYEQYF	TGCGCCAGCAGTGAGTACTACGAGCAGTACTTC
TRBV14	NA	NA	TRBJ2-3	CASSQTGYVSTDTQYF	TGTGCCAGCAGCCAAACCGGCTACGTCTCCACAGATACGCAGTATTTT
TRBV19	NA	TRBD1	TRBJ2-7	CASSTQGASSYEQYF	TGTGCCAGTAGTACACAGGGGGCTTCTTCCTACGAGCAGTACTTC
TRBV29-1	NA	NA	TRBJ1-2	CSAGGSSKYGYTF	TGCAGCGCGGGGGGAAGTAGCAAATATGGCTACACCTTC
TRBV4-3	few	NA	TRBJ2-5	CASSQVGRPLETQYF	TGCGCCAGCAGCCAAGTAGGGAGACCTCTAGAGACCCAGTACTTC
TRBV10-3	NA	NA	TRBJ1-1	CAISDSNTEAFF	TGTGCCATCAGTGATTCGAACACTGAAGCTTTCTTT
TRBV4-1	NA	NA	TRBJ1-4	CASSQTGGDPNEKLFF	TGCGCCAGCAGCCAAACCGGGGGAGATCCTAATGAAAAACTGTTTTTT
TRBV4-2	few	TRBD2	TRBJ2-1	CASSQEWRGAYNEQFF	TGTGCCAGCAGCCAAGAGTGGCGGGGGGCCTACAATGAGCAGTTCTTC
TRBV2	NA	TRBD1	TRBJ1-5	CASSAGQGGYSQPQHF	TGTGCCAGCAGTGCGGGACAGGGGGGCTACAGTCAGCCCCAGCATTTT
TRBV10-2	many	NA	TRBJ2-5	CASSDQSLPYQETQYF	TGCGCCAGCAGTGATCAGAGTCTCCCGTACCAAGAGACCCAGTACTTC
TRBV6-2/TRBV6-3	NA	NA	TRBJ2-1	CASTQDPNEQFF	TGTGCCAGCACACAAGACCCCAATGAGCAGTTCTTC
TRBV6-2/TRBV6-3	NA	NA	TRBJ2-1	CASSYSVDSDNEQFF	TGTGCCAGCAGTTACTCCGTCGACAGCGACAATGAGCAGTTCTTC
TRBV7-2	NA	NA	TRBJ2-1	CASSLFSEEQFF	TGTGCCAGCAGCTTATTTTCGGAGGAGCAGTTCTTC
TRBV4-1	few	NA	TRBJ1-2	CASSQEGGGYGYTF	TGCGCCAGCAGCCAAGAGGGGGGAGGGTATGGCTACACCTTC
TRBV18	NA	TRBD1	TRBJ2-2	CASSPPGQGATGELFF	TGTGCCAGCTCACCACCGGGACAGGGGGCAACCGGGGAGCTGTTTTTT
TRBV3-1	NA	NA	TRBJ2-5	CASSLTSRGRRETQYF	TGTGCCAGCAGCCTCACTTCGAGGGGCCGAAGAGAGACCCAGTACTTC
TRBV6-2/TRBV6-3	NA	TRBD1	TRBJ2-7	CASSDIPGQGAYEQYF	TGTGCCAGCAGTGACATTCCGGGACAGGGGGCTTACGAGCAGTACTTC
TRBV5-1	NA	NA	TRBJ1-1	CASSFEYLTVNTEAFF	TGCGCCAGCAGCTTCGAATACTTGACAGTGAACACTGAAGCTTTCTTT
TRBV19	NA	NA	TRBJ1-1	CASKWGGGGTEAFF	TGTGCCAGTAAGTGGGGGGGAGGAGGCACTGAAGCTTTCTTT
TRBV9	NA	TRBD2	TRBJ2-1	CASSVAGSGDYNEQFF	TGTGCCAGCAGCGTAGCGGGTAGCGGGGACTACAATGAGCAGTTCTTC
TRBV19	few	NA	TRBJ2-3	CASKGMKAHTQYF	TGTGCCAGTAAGGGGATGAAGGCCCATACGCAGTATTTT
TRBV4-1	NA	TRBD1	TRBJ2-1	CASSQGDSYNEQFF	TGCGCCAGCAGCCAAGGGGACAGCTACAATGAGCAGTTCTTC
TRBV19	NA	NA	TRBJ2-4	CASSMGLGTPAKNIQYF	TGTGCCAGTAGTATGGGGCTCGGGACACCAGCCAAAAACATTCAGTACTTC
TRBV10-3	NA	NA	TRBJ1-5	CAISQGKPGQPQHF	TGTGCCATCAGTCAAGGGAAGCCGGGTCAGCCCCAGCATTTT
TRBV10-1	NA	TRBD1	TRBJ2-7	CASSAAGTASYEQYF	TGCGCCAGCAGCGCCGCCGGGACAGCCTCCTACGAGCAGTACTTC
TRBV29-1	NA	NA	TRBJ1-1	CSVDKNTEAFF	TGCAGCGTTGACAAGAACACTGAAGCTTTCTTT
TRBV7-2	NA	TRBD1	TRBJ2-5	CASSLRGSGGETQYF	TGTGCCAGCAGCTTAAGGGGATCAGGGGGAGAGACCCAGTACTTC
TRBV18	few	NA	TRBJ2-7	CASSPARRNEQYF	TGTGCCAGCTCACCCGCCAGGCGGAACGAGCAGTACTTC
TRBV18	few	TRBD1	TRBJ2-7	CASSQTGTAVVEQYF	TGTGCCAGCTCCCAGACCGGGACAGCGGTCGTCGAGCAGTACTTC
TRBV7-9	few	TRBD2	TRBJ2-3	CASTGTSGATDTQYF	TGTGCCAGCACCGGGACTAGCGGGGCCACAGATACGCAGTATTTT
TRBV10-3	few	TRBD1	TRBJ1-5	CATLDRWGNQPQHF	TGTGCCACCCTGGACAGGTGGGGCAATCAGCCCCAGCATTTT
TRBV4-2	NA	TRBD2	TRBJ2-7	CASSQVQGMETSGAFSYEQYF	TGTGCCAGCAGCCAAGTTCAGGGGATGGAGACTAGCGGGGCTTTCTCCTACGAGCAGTACTTC
TRBV6-2/TRBV6-3	few	NA	TRBJ1-2	CASRSRGFGYGYTF	TGTGCCAGCAGGTCGAGAGGGTTTGGCTATGGCTACACCTTC
TRBV27	few	NA	TRBJ1-5	CASSRTAGNQPQHF	TGTGCCAGCAGCCGTACCGCCGGGAATCAGCCCCAGCATTTT
TRBV6-1	many	NA	TRBJ2-1	CASSEWQGNINEQFF	TGTGCCAGCAGTGAATGGCAGGGGAATATCAATGAGCAGTTCTTC
TRBV28	few	TRBD1	TRBJ1-1	CASILGTGTNTEAFF	TGTGCCAGCATCCTCGGGACAGGAACGAACACTGAAGCTTTCTTT
TRBV6-4	many	TRBD2	TRBJ2-3	CASSDSGGATDTQYF	TGTGCCAGCAGTGACAGCGGGGGGGCCACAGATACGCAGTATTTT
TRBV2	NA	NA	TRBJ2-3	CASSEAIGTPSTDTQYF	TGTGCCAGCAGTGAAGCGATCGGCACTCCTAGCACAGATACGCAGTATTTT
TRBV11-2	NA	TRBD1	TRBJ2-1	CASSRPLDRNNEQFF	TGTGCCAGCAGCCGCCCCTTGGACAGGAACAATGAGCAGTTCTTC
TRBV12-3/TRBV12-4	NA	NA	TRBJ1-2	CASSPRRGNHGYTF	TGTGCCAGCAGTCCCCGTAGGGGAAATCATGGCTACACCTTC
TRBV20-1	NA	NA	TRBJ2-5	CSAPTPSRRGRVGETQYF	TGCAGTGCCCCCACCCCCTCTAGGAGGGGGCGAGTAGGAGAGACCCAGTACTTC
TRBV5-4	NA	TRBD1	TRBJ2-2	CASSPGDRGLTGELFF	TGTGCCAGCAGCCCGGGGGACAGGGGGCTCACCGGGGAGCTGTTTTTT
TRBV7-2	NA	TRBD1	TRBJ2-5	CASSFGQGGVETQYF	TGTGCCAGCAGCTTCGGACAGGGTGGCGTCGAGACCCAGTACTTC
TRBV6-1	once	NA	TRBJ1-5	CASSETWGSSEPQHF	TGTGCCAGCAGTGAAACTTGGGGGTCATCGGAACCCCAGCATTTT
TRBV29-1	few	NA	TRBJ1-2	CSARDSSTNGYTF	TGCAGCGCCAGGGACTCATCAACTAATGGCTACACCTTC
TRBV7-8	few	NA	TRBJ2-7	CASRPGPRDFYEQYF	TGTGCCAGCAGACCGGGCCCGCGCGACTTCTACGAGCAGTACTTC